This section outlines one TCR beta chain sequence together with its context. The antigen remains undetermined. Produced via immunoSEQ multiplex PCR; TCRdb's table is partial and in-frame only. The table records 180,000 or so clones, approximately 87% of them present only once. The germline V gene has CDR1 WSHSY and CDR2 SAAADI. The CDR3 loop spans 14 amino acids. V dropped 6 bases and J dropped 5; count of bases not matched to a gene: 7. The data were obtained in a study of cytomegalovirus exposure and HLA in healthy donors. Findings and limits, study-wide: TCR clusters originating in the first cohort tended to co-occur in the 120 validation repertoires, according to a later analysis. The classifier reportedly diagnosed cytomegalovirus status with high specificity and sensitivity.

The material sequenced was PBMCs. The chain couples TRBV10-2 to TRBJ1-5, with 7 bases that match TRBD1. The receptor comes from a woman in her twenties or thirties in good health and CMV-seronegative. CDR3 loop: CASSATDRYQPQHF. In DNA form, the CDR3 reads TGCGCCAGCAGCGCCACGGACAGGTATCAGCCCCAGCATTTT.